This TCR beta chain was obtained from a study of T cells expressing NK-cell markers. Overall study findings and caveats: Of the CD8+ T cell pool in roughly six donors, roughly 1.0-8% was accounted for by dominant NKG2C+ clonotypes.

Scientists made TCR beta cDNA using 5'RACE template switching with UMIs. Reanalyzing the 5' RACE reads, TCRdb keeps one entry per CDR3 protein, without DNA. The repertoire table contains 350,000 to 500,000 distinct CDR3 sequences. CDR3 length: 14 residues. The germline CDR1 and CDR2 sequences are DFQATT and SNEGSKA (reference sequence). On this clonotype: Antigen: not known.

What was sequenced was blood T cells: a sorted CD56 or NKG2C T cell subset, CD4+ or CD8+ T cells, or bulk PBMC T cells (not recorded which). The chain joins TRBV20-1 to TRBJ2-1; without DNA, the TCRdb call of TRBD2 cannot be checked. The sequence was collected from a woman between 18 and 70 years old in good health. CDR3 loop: CSAPNTLLYNEQFF.